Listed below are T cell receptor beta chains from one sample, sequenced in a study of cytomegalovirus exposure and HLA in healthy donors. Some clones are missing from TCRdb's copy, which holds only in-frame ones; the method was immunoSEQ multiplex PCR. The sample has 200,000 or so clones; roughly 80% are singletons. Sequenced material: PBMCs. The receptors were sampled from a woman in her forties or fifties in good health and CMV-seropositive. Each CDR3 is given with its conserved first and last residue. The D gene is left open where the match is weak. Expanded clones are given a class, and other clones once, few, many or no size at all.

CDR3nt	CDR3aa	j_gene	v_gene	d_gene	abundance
TGCGCCAGCAGCATTAGCGGGAGCTCCTACGAGCAGTACTTC	CASSISGSSYEQYF	TRBJ2-7	TRBV5-1	TRBD2	once
TGTTCCAGCAACTTAGGGACTGAATACGAGCAGTACTTC	CSSNLGTEYEQYF	TRBJ2-7	TRBV7-9	.	.
TGTGCCAGTAGTCAACAGGGGGCCCTTGCCTACGAGCAGTACTTC	CASSQQGALAYEQYF	TRBJ2-7	TRBV19	TRBD1	.
TGTGCCAGCAGTTACTCTAGCGGGAATGGGGGTGAGCAGTTCTTC	CASSYSSGNGGEQFF	TRBJ2-1	TRBV6-5	TRBD2	few
TGTGCCAGCAGCGGACGAAAAACAGGGGACCCCTACGAGCAGTACTTC	CASSGRKTGDPYEQYF	TRBJ2-7	TRBV7-9	TRBD1	.
TGTGCCAGCAGTGAAGACAGGTTAACGAGCTACACCTTC	CASSEDRLTSYTF	TRBJ1-2	TRBV2	.	.
TGTGCCAGCAGCTTGGCCGCGGGGGAGCAGTACTTC	CASSLAAGEQYF	TRBJ2-5	TRBV5-4	TRBD2	.
TGTGCCAGCACAACAGGGTTTAATGAGCAGTTCTTC	CASTTGFNEQFF	TRBJ2-1	TRBV7-2	.	.
TGTGCCAGCAGTTCAGGGGGCGACTATGGCTACACCTTC	CASSSGGDYGYTF	TRBJ1-2	TRBV28	TRBD1	.
TGTGCCAGCAGTGGGAGCCCACTAAACTCTGGAAACACCATATATTTT	CASSGSPLNSGNTIYF	TRBJ1-3	TRBV28	.	.
TGTGCCAGCAGCCCCGAGGCAGGGAGGATGGCTTTCTTT	CASSPEAGRMAFF	TRBJ1-1	TRBV5-4	.	.
TGTGCCAGCAGCTCCCTTCGAACCGGACAGTATAGCAATCAGCCCCAGCATTTT	CASSSLRTGQYSNQPQHF	TRBJ1-5	TRBV7-8	.	.
TGTGCCAGTAGCATAGGACAGATTAAAGAGACCCAGTACTTC	CASSIGQIKETQYF	TRBJ2-5	TRBV28	.	.
TGTGCCAGCAGCTTAGCATTGCCAGGGGGCACCGGGGAGCTGTTTTTT	CASSLALPGGTGELFF	TRBJ2-2	TRBV7-6	TRBD1	.
TGTGCCATCAGTGAGTCGGTGACTAGCGGGTCAGCCTACGAGCAGTACTTC	CAISESVTSGSAYEQYF	TRBJ2-7	TRBV10-3	TRBD2	.
TGCGCCAGCAGCCAAGGACTAGCGGGGGGCCAAGAGACCCAGTACTTC	CASSQGLAGGQETQYF	TRBJ2-5	TRBV4-3	TRBD2	.
TGTGCCAGCAGCTCGGGACTAGCGGGGGATACGCAGTATTTT	CASSSGLAGDTQYF	TRBJ2-3	TRBV7-3	TRBD2	.
TGTGCCAGTTATGGGACTGGGACAGGCAAGGATACGCAGTATTTT	CASYGTGTGKDTQYF	TRBJ2-3	TRBV19	TRBD1	.
TGTGCCAGCAGGTACATCGCCGGGGAGCTGTTTTTT	CASRYIAGELFF	TRBJ2-2	TRBV2	.	.
TGTGCCAGCAGCCTTCGGACAGGAAAGGCTGACGAGCAGTACTTC	CASSLRTGKADEQYF	TRBJ2-7	TRBV7-6	TRBD1	.
TGTGCCAGCACTGTAGCGGGCCTGCGTGGCACCGGGGAGCTGTTTTTT	CASTVAGLRGTGELFF	TRBJ2-2	TRBV2	TRBD2	.
TGTGCCATCGGACAAGGGATCACAGATACGCAGTATTTT	CAIGQGITDTQYF	TRBJ2-3	TRBV15	.	.
TGTGCCAGCAGCTCCGACTGGACAGCCTATGGCTACACCTTC	CASSSDWTAYGYTF	TRBJ1-2	TRBV7-8	.	.
TGCGCCAGCAGCCCGGCGGGCTCACCCTCCTACGAGCAGTACTTC	CASSPAGSPSYEQYF	TRBJ2-7	TRBV5-1	.	.
TGTGCCAGCAGCAAGGAGACAGGGTTAAAGCAGTACTTC	CASSKETGLKQYF	TRBJ2-7	TRBV28	TRBD1	.
.	CAISGLRFGDTEAFF	TRBJ1-1	TRBV10-3	.	.
TGTGCCAGTAGTACCGGGACTAGCGCATCCTACGAGCAGTACTTC	CASSTGTSASYEQYF	TRBJ2-7	TRBV19	TRBD2	.
TGCGCCAGCAGCTTACAGGGGGCGTTAGGCACCGGGGAGCTGTTTTTT	CASSLQGALGTGELFF	TRBJ2-2	TRBV5-1	TRBD1	.